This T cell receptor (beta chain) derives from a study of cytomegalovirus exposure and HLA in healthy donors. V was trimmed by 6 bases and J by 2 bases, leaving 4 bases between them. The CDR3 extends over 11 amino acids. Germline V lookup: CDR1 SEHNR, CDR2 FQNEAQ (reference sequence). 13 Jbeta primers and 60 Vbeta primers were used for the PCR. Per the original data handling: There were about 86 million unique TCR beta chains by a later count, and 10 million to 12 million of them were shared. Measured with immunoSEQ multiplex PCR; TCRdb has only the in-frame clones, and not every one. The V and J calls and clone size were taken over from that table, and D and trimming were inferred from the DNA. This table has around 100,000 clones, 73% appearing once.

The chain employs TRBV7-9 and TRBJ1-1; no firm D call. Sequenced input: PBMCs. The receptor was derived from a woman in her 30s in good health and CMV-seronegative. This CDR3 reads CASRQNTEAFF. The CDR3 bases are TGTGCCAGCAGACAAAACACTGAAGCTTTCTTT. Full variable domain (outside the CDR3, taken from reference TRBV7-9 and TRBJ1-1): DTGVSQNPRHKITKRGQNVTFRCDPISEHNRLYWYRQTLGQGPEFLTYFQNEAQLEKSRLLSDRFSAERPKGSFSTLEIQRTEQGDSAMYLCASRQNTEAFFGQGTRLTVV.